The source of this T cell receptor (beta chain) is a study of early T cells in non-severe SARS-CoV-2 infection. In the study overall: Sequencing input comprised bulk RNA from unsorted whole blood; chain pairing was not available.

Tagging with unique molecular identifiers was applied to individual cDNA molecules. One entry per CDR3 protein results from TCRdb running MiXCR on the 5' RACE reads. The table lists 75,000 to 90,000 distinct CDR3 sequences, just under 15% of them singletons. Broader study findings: Comparison of clonotypes with VDJdb favored anti-spike CD8 responses while missing private and CD4 specificities.

Germline CDR1 reads KGHSH; CDR2 reads LQKENI. The CDR3 totals 13 residues. V was pared by 5 bases and J by 2 bases, with 9 bases between. This clonotype was seen a handful of times. The antigen remains undetermined. This chain links TRBV18 with TRBJ1-1; D not certain. The material sequenced was whole blood. The clonotype was recovered from an adult who was a healthcare worker with PCR-confirmed SARS-CoV-2 infection or an uninfected control (not recorded which). CDR3 bases: TGTGCCAGCTCAGGGGAGCGAAACACTGAAGCTTTCTTT. It yields the protein CASSGERNTEAFF.